This T cell receptor beta chain was sequenced in a study of cytomegalovirus exposure and HLA in healthy donors. PCR involved 60 Vbeta and 13 Jbeta primers. Study processing details: In a later analysis, the count reached approximately 80 million unique TCR beta chains, with roughly 9.9 million shared. The data were produced by immunoSEQ multiplex PCR, yet TCRdb's version contains in-frame clones alone and is incomplete. Clone size and V and J calls were adopted from that table, with D and trimming inferred from the DNA. The listing records some 120,000 clones. With respect to this clone: Its antigen is undetermined.

Per germline, CDR1 MGHRA and CDR2 YSYEKL. The CDR3 runs 22 residues. J gave up 0 bases and V 2 bases, and 16 bases lay outside the gene matches. Findings and limits, study-wide: Later work found that TCR association rates differed between HLA loci; DRB1 had the most and HLA-C the fewest. Association of a missense DCLRE1C variant with TCR beta V- and J-gene trimming was reported in a later analysis. TCR beta V segments were, for the most part, productive about 87% or about 30% of the time in an earlier analysis.

V usage is TRBV4-1 and J usage is TRBJ2-2; 12 bases line up with TRBD2. This clonotype was sampled from a young man in good health and CMV-seronegative. The sample was PBMCs. The CDR3 region is CASSQLPGLAGGSWSNTGELFF. CDR3 nucleotides: TGCGCCAGCAGCCAATTACCAGGTCTAGCGGGAGGGTCATGGTCGAACACCGGGGAGCTGTTTTTT.